A selection of T cell receptor beta chains follows, all from one sample in a study of T cells after posttransplantation cyclophosphamide. The method was immunoSEQ multiplex PCR; TCRdb's version includes in-frame clones alone and lacks a portion of them. The top ten hold 25% to 30% of the sample, which has about 6,500 clones, 70% to 85% seen once. The sequencing used CD8+ T cells sorted from PBMCs, collected about 1,500 days after allogeneic stem cell transplant with posttransplant cyclophosphamide. The receptors come from a female patient between 50 and 60 years old who received an allogeneic stem cell transplant from a related donor, was CMV-positive, and had no GVHD. Some T cells here may be from the graft donor. Both conserved end residues are part of each CDR3. Fields, in order: D gene, J gene, clone size, CDR3 length, V gene, CDR3 protein, CDR3 DNA. The D gene is left open where the match is weak. The size field is filled for only some rows; it gives once, few, many or a size class.

-,TRBJ2-2,-,15,TRBV30,CAWSVSPGGTGELFF,TGTGCCTGGAGTGTATCCCCCGGGGGCACCGGGGAGCTGTTTTTT
-,TRBJ2-3,few,14,TRBV5-5,CASSLVSSTDTQYF,TGTGCCAGCAGCTTAGTTAGCAGTACAGATACGCAGTATTTT
-,TRBJ2-1,-,12,TRBV2,CASSDFSNEQFF,TGTGCCAGCAGTGATTTTTCGAATGAGCAGTTCTTC
TRBD2,TRBJ2-7,-,16,TRBV4-3,CASSQGGGLSSYEQYF,TGCGCCAGCAGCCAAGGGGGGGGTTTATCCTCCTACGAGCAGTACTTC
-,TRBJ1-5,-,16,TRBV6-5,CASSYSPGPGGQPQHF,TGTGCCAGCAGTTACTCTCCAGGGCCCGGCGGTCAGCCCCAGCATTTT
-,TRBJ1-1,-,13,TRBV29-1,CSLVQGWNTEAFF,TGCAGCCTCGTACAGGGTTGGAACACTGAAGCTTTCTTT
TRBD2,TRBJ2-1,-,15,TRBV9,CASSVDSGRGNEQFF,TGTGCCAGCAGCGTAGATAGCGGGAGGGGAAATGAGCAGTTCTTC
-,TRBJ2-3,few,14,TRBV5-6,CASSLVSSTDTQYF,TGTGCCAGCAGCTTAGTTAGCAGTACAGATACGCAGTATTTT
TRBD1,TRBJ1-2,-,14,TRBV11-2,CASSLGQGGYGYTF,TGTGCCAGCAGCTTAGGTCAGGGGGGATATGGCTACACCTTC
TRBD2,TRBJ2-1,medium-sized,17,TRBV15,CATSKGGSGMRQEKQFF,TGTGCCACCAGCAAAGGAGGGAGCGGGATGCGTCAAGAAAAGCAGTTCTTC
TRBD2,TRBJ2-5,-,17,TRBV7-8,CASSSGLAGGVGETQYF,TGTGCCAGCAGCTCCGGACTAGCGGGAGGGGTAGGAGAGACCCAGTACTTC
-,TRBJ1-2,-,15,TRBV14,CASSQDWLANYGYTF,TGTGCCAGCAGCCAAGATTGGCTAGCCAACTATGGCTACACCTTC
TRBD1,TRBJ2-7,-,13,TRBV29-1,CSVDDRGSYEQYF,TGCAGCGTTGACGACAGGGGATCCTACGAGCAGTACTTC
TRBD1,TRBJ2-7,once,17,TRBV5-4,CASSQRPSLDRVYEQYF,TGCGCCAGCAGCCAAAGGCCCAGCCTGGACAGGGTCTACGAGCAGTACTTC
-,TRBJ2-7,-,15,TRBV27,CASSPGVTSTDEQYF,TGTGCCAGCAGTCCCGGAGTGACTAGTACCGACGAGCAGTACTTC
TRBD1,TRBJ2-7,once,15,TRBV6-6,CASSTPGTGSYEQYF,TGTGCCAGCAGTACCCCCGGGACAGGTTCCTACGAGCAGTACTTC
-,TRBJ2-1,-,13,TRBV29-1,CSVEGLAYNEQFF,TGCAGCGTTGAAGGGCTAGCCTACAATGAGCAGTTCTTC
-,TRBJ1-1,-,14,TRBV7-2,CASSPGSGDTEAFF,TGTGCCAGCAGCCCCGGGTCGGGAGACACTGAAGCTTTCTTT